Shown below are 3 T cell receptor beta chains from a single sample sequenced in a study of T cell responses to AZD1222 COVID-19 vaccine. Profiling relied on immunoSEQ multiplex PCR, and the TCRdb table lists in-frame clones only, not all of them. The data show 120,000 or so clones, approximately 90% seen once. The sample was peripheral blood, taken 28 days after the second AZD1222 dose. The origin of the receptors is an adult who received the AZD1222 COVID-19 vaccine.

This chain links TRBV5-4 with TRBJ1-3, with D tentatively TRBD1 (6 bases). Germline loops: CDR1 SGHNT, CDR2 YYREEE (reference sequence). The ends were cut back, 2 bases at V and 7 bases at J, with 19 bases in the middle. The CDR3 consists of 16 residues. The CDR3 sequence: CASSFKLGQGKNTIYF. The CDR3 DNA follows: TGTGCCAGCAGCTTTAAATTGGGGCAGGGGAAGAACACCATATATTTT.

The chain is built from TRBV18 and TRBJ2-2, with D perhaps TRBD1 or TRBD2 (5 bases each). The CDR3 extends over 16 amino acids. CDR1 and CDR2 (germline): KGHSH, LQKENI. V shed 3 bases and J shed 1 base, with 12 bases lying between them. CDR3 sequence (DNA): TGTGCCAGCTCACCCTCCGGGACGGGGAACACCGGGGAGCTGTTTTTT. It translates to CASSPSGTGNTGELFF.

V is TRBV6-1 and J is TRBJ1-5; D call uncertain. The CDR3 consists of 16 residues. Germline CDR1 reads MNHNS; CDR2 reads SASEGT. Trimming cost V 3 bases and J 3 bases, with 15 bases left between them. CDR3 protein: CASSDQAELTNQPQHF. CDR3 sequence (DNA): TGTGCCAGCAGTGACCAGGCCGAACTCACCAATCAGCCCCAGCATTTT.